This T cell receptor beta chain was identified in a study of blood T cell repertoires in COVID-19. In the study overall: Some COVID-19 samples were acute and others convalescent; all came from the United States, Italy and Spain. Nucleic acid was either cDNA or gDNA, and it came from T cells, B-cell-depleted T cells, or PBMCs.

The V gene end was trimmed by 4 bases and the J gene end by 8 bases; junction bases not matched to a gene: 8. Germline V gene data show CDR1 as MRHNA and CDR2 as SNTAGT. The CDR3 covers 14 residues. As originally analysed: Estimated nucleated cell counts came from reference gene primer amplification. Here immunoSEQ multiplex PCR was the method, and the copy in TCRdb shows in-frame clones only, minus some. Clone size and V and J calls were adopted from that table, with D and trimming inferred from the DNA. The table lists roughly 150,000 clones, around 80% of them singletons, with around 6.7% in the top ten.

J is TRBJ1-2 and V is TRBV6-4, with 9 bases that match TRBD1. The receptor comes from a woman aged 45-59 years in a cohort sampled during active or convalescent COVID-19. Input material: peripheral blood. CDR3: CASSALGQGDGYTF. CDR3 bases: TGTGCCAGCAGTGCCTTGGGACAGGGCGACGGCTACACCTTC.